This record looks at one T cell receptor beta chain sequence and its context. Its antigen is still unknown. The data derive from a study of blood T cells in healthy people across ages. It was with a sample-barcoded 5' primer and a J-beta primer mix that a second PCR of roughly 7 to 11 cycles was run. Each cDNA molecule, via a template-switch adaptor with 12 random nucleotides, was tagged. TCRdb processed the 5' RACE reads anew with MiXCR; each CDR3 protein has one entry. The repertoire holds about 1,000,000 distinct CDR3 sequences, with 35% to 50% as singletons. Per germline, CDR1 LGHNA and CDR2 YSLEER. The junction had 6 bases not matched to a gene; V was cut back by 0 bases and J by 7 bases. The CDR3 has 15 amino acids. Findings of the study overall: There were more naive CD4+ cells and higher diversity in long-lived donors than in aged donors.

This receptor was identified in a woman in her sixties or seventies in good health. This chain connects TRBV4-3 to TRBJ1-1, with TRBD1 identical over 9 bases. The sequencing sample was made of blood. The CDR3 spells CASSQEGGDRDEAFF. The CDR3 DNA reads as TGCGCCAGCAGCCAAGAGGGGGGGGACAGGGATGAAGCTTTCTTT.